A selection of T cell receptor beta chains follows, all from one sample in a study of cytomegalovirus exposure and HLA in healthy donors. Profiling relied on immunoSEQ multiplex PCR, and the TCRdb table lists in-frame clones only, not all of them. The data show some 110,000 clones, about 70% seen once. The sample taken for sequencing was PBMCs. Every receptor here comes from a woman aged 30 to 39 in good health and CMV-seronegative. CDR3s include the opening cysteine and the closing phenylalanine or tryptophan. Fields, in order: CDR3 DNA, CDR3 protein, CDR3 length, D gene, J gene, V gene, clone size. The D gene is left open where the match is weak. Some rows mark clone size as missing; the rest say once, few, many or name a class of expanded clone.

CDR3nt: TGTGCCTGGAGTATTGGCACTATGGAAAAACTGTTTTTT
CDR3aa: CAWSIGTMEKLFF
len: 13
d_gene: NA
j_gene: TRBJ1-4
v_gene: TRBV30
abundance: few

CDR3nt: TGCGCCAGCAGCTTGACCCTCGGAGGGGATGAAAAACTGTTTTTT
CDR3aa: CASSLTLGGDEKLFF
len: 15
d_gene: NA
j_gene: TRBJ1-4
v_gene: TRBV5-1
abundance: NA

CDR3nt: TGTGCCTGGAGTAACTCACGACTAGCGGGGGGATACGAGCAGTTCTTC
CDR3aa: CAWSNSRLAGGYEQFF
len: 16
d_gene: TRBD2
j_gene: TRBJ2-1
v_gene: TRBV30
abundance: NA

CDR3nt: TGTGCCTGGAGTAGTGGACAGGGGAATGGCTACACCTTC
CDR3aa: CAWSSGQGNGYTF
len: 13
d_gene: TRBD1
j_gene: TRBJ1-2
v_gene: TRBV30
abundance: NA

CDR3nt: TGTGCCTGTCAACGGGTCGGCTACACCTTC
CDR3aa: CACQRVGYTF
len: 10
d_gene: NA
j_gene: TRBJ1-2
v_gene: TRBV30
abundance: NA

CDR3nt: TGTGCCTGGAGCCCCGGGACTAGCGGTTACAATGAGCAGTTCTTC
CDR3aa: CAWSPGTSGYNEQFF
len: 15
d_gene: TRBD2
j_gene: TRBJ2-1
v_gene: TRBV30
abundance: NA

CDR3nt: TGTGCCAGTAGTATAGCGTCGGATCAGCCCCAGCATTTT
CDR3aa: CASSIASDQPQHF
len: 13
d_gene: NA
j_gene: TRBJ1-5
v_gene: TRBV19
abundance: NA

CDR3nt: TGTGCCAGCAGCTCAAAACAGGGGAGCACTGAAGCTTTCTTT
CDR3aa: CASSSKQGSTEAFF
len: 14
d_gene: TRBD1
j_gene: TRBJ1-1
v_gene: TRBV6-5
abundance: NA

CDR3nt: TGTGCCAGTAGTATAGCCCCCCGCACTGAAGCTTTCTTT
CDR3aa: CASSIAPRTEAFF
len: 13
d_gene: NA
j_gene: TRBJ1-1
v_gene: TRBV19
abundance: NA

CDR3nt: TGTGCCTTGTACGGGGTTAGGTCTGAAGCTTTCTTT
CDR3aa: CALYGVRSEAFF
len: 12
d_gene: NA
j_gene: TRBJ1-1
v_gene: TRBV30
abundance: NA

CDR3nt: TGTGCCAGCAGTGCCGGGACACAATGGGCCGAGAGAGAGACCCAGTACTTC
CDR3aa: CASSAGTQWAERETQYF
len: 17
d_gene: NA
j_gene: TRBJ2-5
v_gene: TRBV6-1
abundance: NA

CDR3nt: TGTGCCAGCAGCTTCCAACCCGAGGGAGCTTTCTTT
CDR3aa: CASSFQPEGAFF
len: 12
d_gene: NA
j_gene: TRBJ1-1
v_gene: TRBV11-2
abundance: NA

CDR3nt: TGTGCCAGTAGTATGGAGGGTTATGGCTACACCTTC
CDR3aa: CASSMEGYGYTF
len: 12
d_gene: NA
j_gene: TRBJ1-2
v_gene: TRBV19
abundance: NA

CDR3nt: TGTGCCAGCAGCCCTGTGGGCCGGGACAGGGGATACGAGCAGTACTTC
CDR3aa: CASSPVGRDRGYEQYF
len: 16
d_gene: TRBD1
j_gene: TRBJ2-7
v_gene: TRBV2
abundance: NA

CDR3nt: TGTGCCAGTAGTATCATCGGGACAGGTTCCTATGGCTACACCTTC
CDR3aa: CASSIIGTGSYGYTF
len: 15
d_gene: TRBD1
j_gene: TRBJ1-2
v_gene: TRBV19
abundance: NA

CDR3nt: TGCGCCAGCAGCCAAGGTATGGGCCAACTCACTGAAGCTTTCTTT
CDR3aa: CASSQGMGQLTEAFF
len: 15
d_gene: NA
j_gene: TRBJ1-1
v_gene: TRBV4-3
abundance: NA

CDR3nt: TGTGCCAGCAGCAAATTACAGGGACATCCTTCCTACGAGCAGTACTTC
CDR3aa: CASSKLQGHPSYEQYF
len: 16
d_gene: NA
j_gene: TRBJ2-7
v_gene: TRBV21-1
abundance: NA

CDR3nt: TGTGCCAGTAGTACCCTAGCGGGACAAGGGGCAGATACGCAGTATTTT
CDR3aa: CASSTLAGQGADTQYF
len: 16
d_gene: TRBD2
j_gene: TRBJ2-3
v_gene: TRBV19
abundance: few

CDR3nt: TGTGCCAGTAGACCTAGAGGGGGAGCACGGTCAGCTTTCTTT
CDR3aa: CASRPRGGARSAFF
len: 14
d_gene: NA
j_gene: TRBJ1-1
v_gene: TRBV19
abundance: NA

CDR3nt: TGTGCCAGCAGACCGACAGGCGTCGCTGGCTACACCTTC
CDR3aa: CASRPTGVAGYTF
len: 13
d_gene: NA
j_gene: TRBJ1-2
v_gene: TRBV27
abundance: NA

CDR3nt: TGCGCCAGCAGCTCCCCGGCGGCCGAGCAGTACTTC
CDR3aa: CASSSPAAEQYF
len: 12
d_gene: NA
j_gene: TRBJ2-7
v_gene: TRBV5-1
abundance: NA

CDR3nt: TGTGCCACCTCCAAGAGCCGGGACAGGGTAGACGAGCAGTACTTC
CDR3aa: CATSKSRDRVDEQYF
len: 15
d_gene: TRBD1
j_gene: TRBJ2-7
v_gene: TRBV15
abundance: NA

CDR3nt: TGCAGCGTTGACTCAGGTCTAAGCACAGATACGCAGTATTTT
CDR3aa: CSVDSGLSTDTQYF
len: 14
d_gene: NA
j_gene: TRBJ2-3
v_gene: TRBV29-1
abundance: NA

CDR3nt: TGCGCCAGCAGCCAAGAGGACAGGTTCGGGCAACTGTTTTTT
CDR3aa: CASSQEDRFGQLFF
len: 14
d_gene: TRBD1
j_gene: TRBJ1-4
v_gene: TRBV4-3
abundance: NA

CDR3nt: TGTGCCAGCAGTTACGGGACTTCCGGGCGAGGCTACACCTTC
CDR3aa: CASSYGTSGRGYTF
len: 14
d_gene: NA
j_gene: TRBJ1-2
v_gene: TRBV6-5
abundance: NA

CDR3nt: TGCGCCAGCAGCGTCAGGGCGAACACCGGGGAGCTGTTTTTT
CDR3aa: CASSVRANTGELFF
len: 14
d_gene: NA
j_gene: TRBJ2-2
v_gene: TRBV5-1
abundance: NA

CDR3nt: TGTGCCAGCAGTACAGGGCGGATGAACACTGAAGCTTTCTTT
CDR3aa: CASSTGRMNTEAFF
len: 14
d_gene: NA
j_gene: TRBJ1-1
v_gene: TRBV6-5
abundance: few

CDR3nt: TGTGCCAGCAGTGAAGGGCGGACCTACGAGCAGTACTTC
CDR3aa: CASSEGRTYEQYF
len: 13
d_gene: NA
j_gene: TRBJ2-7
v_gene: TRBV2
abundance: NA

CDR3nt: TGTGCCTGGAGGACATTTTCGAATGAGCAGTTCTTC
CDR3aa: CAWRTFSNEQFF
len: 12
d_gene: NA
j_gene: TRBJ2-1
v_gene: TRBV30
abundance: NA